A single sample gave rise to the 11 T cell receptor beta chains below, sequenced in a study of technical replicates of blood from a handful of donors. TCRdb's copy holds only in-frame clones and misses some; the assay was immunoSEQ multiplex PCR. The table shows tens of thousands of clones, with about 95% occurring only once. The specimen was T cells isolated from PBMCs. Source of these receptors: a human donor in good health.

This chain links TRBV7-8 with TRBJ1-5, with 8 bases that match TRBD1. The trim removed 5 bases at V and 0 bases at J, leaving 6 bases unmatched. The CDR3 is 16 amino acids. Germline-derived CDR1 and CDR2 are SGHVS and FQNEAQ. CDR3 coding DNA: TGTGCCAGCAGCCCGCAGGGGGCCTTTAGCAATCAGCCCCAGCATTTT. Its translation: CASSPQGAFSNQPQHF. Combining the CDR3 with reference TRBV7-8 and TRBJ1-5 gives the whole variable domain GAGVSQSPRYKVAKRGQDVALRCDPISGHVSLFWYQQALGQGPEFLTYFQNEAQLDKSGLPSDRFFAERPEGSVSTLKIQRTQQEDSAVYLCASSPQGAFSNQPQHFGDGTRLSIL.

CDR3 coding DNA: TGCGCCAGCAGCCTGACAGTAACTAATGAAAAACTGTTTTTT. This sequence encodes CASSLTVTNEKLFF. The chain is built from TRBV5-1 and TRBJ1-4, with D perhaps matching TRBD1 (5 bases). CDR1 SGHRS and CDR2 YFSETQ come from the germline V gene. The V gene lost 4 bases and the J gene lost 1 base, with 8 bases spanning the gap. The CDR3 consists of 14 residues.

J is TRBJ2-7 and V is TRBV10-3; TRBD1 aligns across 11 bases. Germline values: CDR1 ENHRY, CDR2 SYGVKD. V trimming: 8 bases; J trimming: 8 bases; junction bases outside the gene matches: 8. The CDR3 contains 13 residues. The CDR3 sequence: CAIGGGQGGKQYF. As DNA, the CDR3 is TGTGCCATCGGGGGGGGACAGGGGGGAAAGCAGTACTTC.

CDR3 in DNA: TGTGCCAGCAGCCAAGTAGCTGCGGGAGAGACCCAGTACTTC. This translates into CASSQVAAGETQYF. The rearrangement links TRBV4-2 to TRBJ2-5, with a weak D call TRBD2 (5 bases). Germline loops: CDR1 LGHNA, CDR2 YNFKEQ. Trimming removed 1 base from V and 4 bases from J, with 10 bases in between. The CDR3 covers 14 residues.

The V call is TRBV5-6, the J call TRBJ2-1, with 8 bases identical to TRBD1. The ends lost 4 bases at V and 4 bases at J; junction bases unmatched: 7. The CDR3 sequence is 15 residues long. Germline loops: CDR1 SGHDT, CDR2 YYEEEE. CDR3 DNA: TGTGCCAGCAGCCCAGGGACAGGCCCGTACAATGAGCAGTTCTTC. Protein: CASSPGTGPYNEQFF.

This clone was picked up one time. The CDR3 sequence is CASREGLASTDTQYF. The DNA of the CDR3 is TGTGCCAGCAGGGAGGGACTAGCGAGCACAGATACGCAGTATTTT. The chain couples TRBV2 to TRBJ2-3, with 10 bases identical to TRBD2. Germline CDR1 is SNHLY and CDR2 is FYNNEI. The ends lost 6 bases at V and 0 bases at J; junction bases unmatched: 3. This CDR3 has 15 amino acids.

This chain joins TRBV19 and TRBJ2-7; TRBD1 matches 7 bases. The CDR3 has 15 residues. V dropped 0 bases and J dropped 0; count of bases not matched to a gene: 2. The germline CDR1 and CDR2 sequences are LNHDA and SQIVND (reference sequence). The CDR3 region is CASSIDGTASYEQYF. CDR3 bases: TGTGCCAGTAGTATAGATGGGACAGCCTCCTACGAGCAGTACTTC.

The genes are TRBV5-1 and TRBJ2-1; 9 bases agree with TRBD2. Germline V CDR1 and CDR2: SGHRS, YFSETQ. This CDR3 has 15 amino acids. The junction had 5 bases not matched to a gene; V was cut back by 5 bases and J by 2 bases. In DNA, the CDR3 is TGCGCCAGCAGGTCGGGCGGGGGGGCCTACAATGAGCAGTTCTTC. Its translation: CASRSGGGAYNEQFF.

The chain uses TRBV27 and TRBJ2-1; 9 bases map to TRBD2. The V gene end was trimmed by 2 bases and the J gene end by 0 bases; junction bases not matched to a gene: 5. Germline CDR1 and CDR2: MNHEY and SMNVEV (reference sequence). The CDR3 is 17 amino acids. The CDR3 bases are TGTGCCAGCAGTTTAGGTCCGCGGGGGGGCTCCTACAATGAGCAGTTCTTC. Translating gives CASSLGPRGGSYNEQFF.

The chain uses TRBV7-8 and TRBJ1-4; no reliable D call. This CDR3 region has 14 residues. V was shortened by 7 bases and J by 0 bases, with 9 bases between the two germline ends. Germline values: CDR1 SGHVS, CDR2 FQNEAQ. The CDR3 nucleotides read TGTGCCAGCACCTCGAGTGCAACTAATGAAAAACTGTTTTTT. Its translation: CASTSSATNEKLFF. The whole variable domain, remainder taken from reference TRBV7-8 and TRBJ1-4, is GAGVSQSPRYKVAKRGQDVALRCDPISGHVSLFWYQQALGQGPEFLTYFQNEAQLDKSGLPSDRFFAERPEGSVSTLKIQRTQQEDSAVYLCASTSSATNEKLFFGSGTQLSVL.

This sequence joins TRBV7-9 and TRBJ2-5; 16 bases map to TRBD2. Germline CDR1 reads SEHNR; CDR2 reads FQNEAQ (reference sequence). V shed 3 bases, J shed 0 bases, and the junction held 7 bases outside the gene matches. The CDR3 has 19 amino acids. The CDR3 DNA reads TGTGCCAGCAGCTTGACGGTGGGACTAGCGGGGGGGCACCAAGAGACCCAGTACTTC. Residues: CASSLTVGLAGGHQETQYF.